This T cell receptor (beta chain) was profiled in a study of blood T cell repertoires in COVID-19. Turning to the study itself: The United States, Italy and Spain provided the acute and convalescent COVID-19 samples. PBMCs, B-cell-depleted T cells, or T cells were the source of the cDNA or gDNA that made up the material.

V shed 3 bases and J shed 2 bases, with 25 bases lying between them. The CDR3 extends over 19 amino acids. From germline, CDR1 is MDHEN and CDR2 SYDVKM. As originally analysed: Nucleated cell counts were estimated from reference gene primer amplification. The protocol was immunoSEQ multiplex PCR, while the TCRdb copy is restricted to in-frame clones and leaves out a portion. D and trimming come from the DNA, and the V and J calls and clone size come from that table. The sample consists of some 180,000 clones, 90% of them appearing once. The genes are TRBV28 and TRBJ1-1; a weak D match, TRBD1 (6 bases). The sequenced sample was peripheral blood. The sequence was collected from a man aged 45 to 65 with acute or convalescent COVID-19. Here the CDR3 reads CASSFKSISAGGANTEAFF. The CDR3 DNA is TGTGCCAGCAGTTTTAAGTCCATCTCCGCCGGGGGGGCTAACACTGAAGCTTTCTTT.